The clone carrying this TCR beta chain was counted a few times. Its antigen is still unknown. These data are taken from a study of T cell repertoires in cytomegalovirus infection. The wider study: CMV infection plus the matching HLA type was flagged by public TCR beta signatures. The study, taken as a whole, reports: It was HLA-C-restricted CMV-specific TCR beta clonotypes that dominated the response ex vivo. People with CMV and the relevant HLA were identified by cumulative public TCR beta family frequency.

TCRdb called the reads again in MiXCR, with one record for every CDR3 protein. Seen here are some 940,000 distinct CDR3 sequences, around 29% observed once, and the top ten hold more than 13%. Trimming cost V 2 bases and J 1 base; bases outside gene matches: 8. The CDR3 totals 15 residues. CDR1 DFQATT and CDR2 SNEGSKA come from the germline V gene (reference sequence). The chain joins TRBV20-1 to TRBJ2-7; 7 bases match TRBD1. The clonotype comes from a human donor in good health (CMV status not recorded). Some clones in this sample may be carry-over from other donors' samples. The sequencing used cultured CD8+ T cells from PBMCs, collected from culture after CMV antigen stimulation. The CDR3 DNA reads TGCAGTGCTAGAAACCTAGGGGACAGTTCCTACGAGCAGTACGTC. It encodes CSARNLGDSSYEQYV.